This T cell receptor beta chain appears in the sequencing data of a study of T cells in pancreatic ductal adenocarcinoma. Points from the study as a whole: No significant tumor-blood clonality difference; means were about 0.11 and 0.078.

The table came from immunoSEQ multiplex PCR; TCRdb's copy has only in-frame clones and leaves some out. The data show roughly 100,000 clones, with over 90% seen just once and 2.5% to 3.5% held by the top ten. Germline V lookup: CDR1 SEHNR, CDR2 FQNEAQ (reference sequence). This CDR3 spans 16 amino acids. Trimming removed 5 bases from V and 2 bases from J; junction bases left unmatched: 8. The selected patients with pancreatic ductal adenocarcinoma had surgery but no neoadjuvant therapy. In regard to this clone: Its target is unknown.

Source material: PBMCs. The gene calls are TRBV7-9 and TRBJ2-3; TRBD2 matches 9 bases. This sequence originates from a human donor with pancreatic ductal adenocarcinoma. The CDR3 nucleotides read TGTGCCAGCAGCAAGGGGGGACTAGCAGTCACAGATACGCAGTATTTT. Encoded protein: CASSKGGLAVTDTQYF.